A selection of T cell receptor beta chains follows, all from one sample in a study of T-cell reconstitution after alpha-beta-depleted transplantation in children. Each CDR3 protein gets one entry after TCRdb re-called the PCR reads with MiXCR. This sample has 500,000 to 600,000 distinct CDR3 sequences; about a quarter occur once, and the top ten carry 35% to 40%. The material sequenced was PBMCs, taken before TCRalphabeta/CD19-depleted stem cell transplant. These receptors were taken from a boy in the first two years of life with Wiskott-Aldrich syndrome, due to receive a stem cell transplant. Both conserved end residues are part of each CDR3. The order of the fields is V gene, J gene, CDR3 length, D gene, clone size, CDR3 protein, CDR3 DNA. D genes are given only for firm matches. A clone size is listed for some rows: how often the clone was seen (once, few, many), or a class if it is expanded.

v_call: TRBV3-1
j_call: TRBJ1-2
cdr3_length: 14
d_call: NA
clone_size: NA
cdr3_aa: CASSQEGRVHGYTF
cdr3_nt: TGTGCCAGCAGCCAAGAAGGCAGAGTTCATGGCTACACCTTC

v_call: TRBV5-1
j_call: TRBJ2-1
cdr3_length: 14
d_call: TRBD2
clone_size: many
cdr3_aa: CASSRLAEYNEQFF
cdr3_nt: TGTGCCAGCAGCCGACTAGCGGAGTACAATGAGCAGTTCTTC

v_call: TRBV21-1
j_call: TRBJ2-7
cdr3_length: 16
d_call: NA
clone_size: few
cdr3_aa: CASSKQSIHPLYEQYF
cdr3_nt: TGTGCCAGCAGCAAACAATCTATACACCCGCTCTACGAGCAGTACTTC

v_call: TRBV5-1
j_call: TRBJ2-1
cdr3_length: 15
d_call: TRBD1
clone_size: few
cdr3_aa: CASEPVGQGLHEQFF
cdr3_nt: TGCGCCAGCGAACCGGTGGGACAGGGGCTACATGAGCAGTTCTTC

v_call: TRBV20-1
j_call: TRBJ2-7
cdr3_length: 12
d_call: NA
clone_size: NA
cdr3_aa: CSARRGGYEQYF
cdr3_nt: TGCAGTGCTAGACGTGGAGGCTACGAGCAGTACTTC

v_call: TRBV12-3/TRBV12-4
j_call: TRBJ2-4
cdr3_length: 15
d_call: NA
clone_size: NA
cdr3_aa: CASSFLSSSKNIQYF
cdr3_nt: TGTGCCAGCAGTTTCCTCTCTAGTTCCAAAAACATTCAGTACTTC

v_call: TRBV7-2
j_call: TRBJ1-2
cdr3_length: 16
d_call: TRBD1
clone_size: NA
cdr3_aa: CASSSTGTGGVGGYTF
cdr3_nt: TGTGCCAGCAGCTCCACCGGGACAGGGGGTGTGGGAGGCTACACCTTC

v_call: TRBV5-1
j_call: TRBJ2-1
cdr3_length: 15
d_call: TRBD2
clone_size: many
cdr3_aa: CASSSTSGSYNEQFF
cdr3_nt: TGTGCCAGCAGCTCGACTAGCGGGAGTTACAATGAGCAGTTCTTC

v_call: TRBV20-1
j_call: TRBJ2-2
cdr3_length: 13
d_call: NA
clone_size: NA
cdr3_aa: CSARATYTGELFF
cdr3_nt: TGCAGTGCTAGGGCGACCTACACCGGGGAGCTGTTTTTT

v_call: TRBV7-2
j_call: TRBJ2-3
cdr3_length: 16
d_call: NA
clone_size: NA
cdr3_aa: CASSLAPGVMTDTQYF
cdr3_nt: TGTGCCAGCAGCTTAGCGCCAGGGGTAATGACAGATACGCAGTATTTT

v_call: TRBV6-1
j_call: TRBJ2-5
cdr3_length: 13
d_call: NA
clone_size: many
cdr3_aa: CASSRTYQETQYF
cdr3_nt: TGTGCCAGCAGTCGGACTTATCAAGAGACCCAGTACTTC

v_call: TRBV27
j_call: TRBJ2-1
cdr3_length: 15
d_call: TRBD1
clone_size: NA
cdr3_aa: CASSPVDRGFHEQFF
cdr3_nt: TGTGCCAGCAGTCCGGTGGACAGGGGGTTCCATGAGCAGTTCTTC

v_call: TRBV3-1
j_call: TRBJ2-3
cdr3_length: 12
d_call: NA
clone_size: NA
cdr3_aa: CASSRGVDTQYF
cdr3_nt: TGTGCCAGCAGCCGGGGGGTAGATACGCAGTATTTT

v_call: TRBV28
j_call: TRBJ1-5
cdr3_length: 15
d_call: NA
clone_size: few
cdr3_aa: CASSLGEGVNQPQHF
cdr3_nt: TGTGCCAGCAGTTTAGGGGAAGGGGTTAATCAGCCCCAGCATTTT

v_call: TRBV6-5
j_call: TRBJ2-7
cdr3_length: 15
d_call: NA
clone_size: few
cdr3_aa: CASSYSRLVPHEQYF
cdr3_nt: TGTGCCAGCAGTTACTCGAGGCTAGTTCCCCACGAGCAGTACTTC

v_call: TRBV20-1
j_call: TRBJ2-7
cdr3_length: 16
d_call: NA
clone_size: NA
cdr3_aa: CCAPPEKGVPVGEQYF
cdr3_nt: TGCTGTGCTCCCCCAGAGAAGGGGGTCCCCGTGGGTGAGCAGTACTTC

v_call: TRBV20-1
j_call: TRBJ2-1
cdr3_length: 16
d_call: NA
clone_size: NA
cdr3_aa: CSARDYGRSSYNEQFF
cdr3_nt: TGCAGTGCTAGAGATTACGGGAGAAGCTCCTACAATGAGCAGTTCTTC

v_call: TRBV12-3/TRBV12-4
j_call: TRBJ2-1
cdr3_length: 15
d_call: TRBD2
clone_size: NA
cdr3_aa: CASTRTSGSQWEQFF
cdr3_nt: TGTGCCAGCACCCGGACTAGCGGGAGCCAATGGGAGCAGTTCTTC

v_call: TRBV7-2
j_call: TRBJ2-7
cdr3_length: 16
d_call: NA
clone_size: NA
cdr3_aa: CASSLVHGRGSYEQYF
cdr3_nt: TGTGCCAGCAGCTTAGTTCATGGCAGGGGATCCTACGAGCAGTACTTC

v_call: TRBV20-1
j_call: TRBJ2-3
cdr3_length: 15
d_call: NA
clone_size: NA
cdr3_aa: CSALRGHPSTDTQYF
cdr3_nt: TGCAGTGCTTTACGGGGGCACCCTAGCACAGATACGCAGTATTTT

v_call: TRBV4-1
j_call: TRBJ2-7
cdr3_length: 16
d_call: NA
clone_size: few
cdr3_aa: CASSQVESGPSGEQYF
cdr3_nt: TGCGCCAGCAGCCAAGTGGAATCGGGACCCTCGGGTGAGCAGTACTTC

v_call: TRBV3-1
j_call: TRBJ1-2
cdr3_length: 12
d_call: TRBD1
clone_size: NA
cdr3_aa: CASSQGPDRETF
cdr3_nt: TGTGCCAGCAGCCAAGGGCCGGACAGGGAAACCTTC

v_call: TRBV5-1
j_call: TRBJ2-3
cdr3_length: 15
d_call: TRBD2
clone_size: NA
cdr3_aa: CASGSLAGGRDTQYF
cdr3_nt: TGCGCCAGCGGATCCTTAGCGGGAGGAAGAGATACGCAGTATTTT

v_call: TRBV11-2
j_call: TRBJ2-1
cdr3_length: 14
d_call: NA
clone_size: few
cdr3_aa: CASSLVGTPNEQFF
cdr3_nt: TGTGCCAGCAGCTTAGTTGGGACACCAAATGAGCAGTTCTTC

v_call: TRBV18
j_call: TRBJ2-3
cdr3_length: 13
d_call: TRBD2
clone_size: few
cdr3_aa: CASSPGLGDTQYF
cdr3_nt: TGTGCCAGCTCACCGGGACTAGGGGATACGCAGTATTTT

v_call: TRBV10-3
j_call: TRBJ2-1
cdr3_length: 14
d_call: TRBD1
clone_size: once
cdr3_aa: CASEAGQGDTEQFF
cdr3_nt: TGTGCCTCAGAGGCGGGACAGGGCGACACTGAGCAGTTCTTC

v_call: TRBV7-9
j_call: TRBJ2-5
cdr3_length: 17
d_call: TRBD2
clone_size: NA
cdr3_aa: CASSVRTSAAYQETQYF
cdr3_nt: TGTGCCAGCAGCGTCAGGACTAGCGCCGCGTACCAAGAGACCCAGTACTTC

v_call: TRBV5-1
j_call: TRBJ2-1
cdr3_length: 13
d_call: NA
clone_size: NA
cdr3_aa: CASSLVSRNEQFF
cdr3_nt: TGCGCCAGCAGCTTGGTGTCGCGGAATGAGCAGTTCTTC

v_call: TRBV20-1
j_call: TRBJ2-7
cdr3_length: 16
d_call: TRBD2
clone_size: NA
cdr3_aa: CIASVLAGGLSYEQYF
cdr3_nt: TGCATTGCCTCAGTTTTAGCGGGAGGCCTGTCCTACGAGCAGTACTTC

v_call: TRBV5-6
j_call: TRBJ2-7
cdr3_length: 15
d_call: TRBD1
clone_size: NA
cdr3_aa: CASSLERTGGSEQYF
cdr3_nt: TGTGCCAGCAGCTTGGAGAGGACAGGGGGCTCCGAGCAGTACTTC

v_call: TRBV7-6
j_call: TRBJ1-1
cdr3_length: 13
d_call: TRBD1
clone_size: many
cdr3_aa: CASSVTGGTEAFF
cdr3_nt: TGTGCCAGCAGCGTCACAGGGGGCACTGAAGCTTTCTTT

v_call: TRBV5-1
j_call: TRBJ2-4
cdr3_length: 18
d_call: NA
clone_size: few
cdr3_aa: CASSLRSTLGVAKNIQYF
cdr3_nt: TGCGCCAGCAGCTTGAGGAGCACTCTAGGGGTAGCCAAAAACATTCAGTACTTC

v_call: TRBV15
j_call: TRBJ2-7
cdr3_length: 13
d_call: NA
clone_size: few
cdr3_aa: CATSRPGIVEQYF
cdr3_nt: TGTGCCACCAGCCGACCAGGGATTGTCGAGCAGTACTTC

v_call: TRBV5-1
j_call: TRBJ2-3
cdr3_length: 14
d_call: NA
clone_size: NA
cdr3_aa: CASSLLQATDTQYF
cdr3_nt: TGCGCCAGCAGCTTGTTACAGGCCACAGATACGCAGTATTTT

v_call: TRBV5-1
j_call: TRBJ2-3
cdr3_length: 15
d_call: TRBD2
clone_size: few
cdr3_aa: CASSLPSGRTDTQYF
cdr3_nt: TGCGCCAGCAGCTTGCCTAGCGGGAGAACAGATACGCAGTATTTT

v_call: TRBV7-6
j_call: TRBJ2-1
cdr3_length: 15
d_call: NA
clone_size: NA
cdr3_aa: CASSLSGVANNEQFF
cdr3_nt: TGTGCCAGCAGCTTATCCGGAGTAGCCAACAATGAGCAGTTCTTC

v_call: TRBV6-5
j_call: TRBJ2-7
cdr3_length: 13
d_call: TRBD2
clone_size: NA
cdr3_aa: CASRSGGPREQYF
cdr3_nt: TGTGCCAGCAGGTCGGGAGGCCCTAGGGAGCAGTACTTC

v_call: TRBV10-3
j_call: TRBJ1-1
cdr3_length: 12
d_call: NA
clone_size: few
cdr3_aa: CAISAMNTEAFF
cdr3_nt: TGTGCCATCAGTGCAATGAACACTGAAGCTTTCTTT

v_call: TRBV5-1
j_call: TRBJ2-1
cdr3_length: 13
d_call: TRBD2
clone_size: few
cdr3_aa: CASSFQRTSAQFF
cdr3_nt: TGCGCCAGCAGCTTCCAGCGTACTAGCGCGCAGTTCTTC

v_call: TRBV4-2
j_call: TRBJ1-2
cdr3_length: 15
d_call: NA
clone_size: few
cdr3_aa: CASSQDHRQNYGYTF
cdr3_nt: TGTGCCAGCAGCCAAGATCACCGGCAGAACTATGGCTACACCTTC

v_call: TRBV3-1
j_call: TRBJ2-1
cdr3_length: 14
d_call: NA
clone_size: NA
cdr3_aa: CASAAKVTYNEQFF
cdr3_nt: TGTGCCAGCGCCGCGAAAGTGACGTACAATGAGCAGTTCTTC

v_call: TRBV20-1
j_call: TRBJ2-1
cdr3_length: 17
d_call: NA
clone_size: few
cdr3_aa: CSARLIQALSSYNEQFF
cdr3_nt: TGCAGTGCTAGACTCATACAGGCGCTAAGCTCCTACAATGAGCAGTTCTTC

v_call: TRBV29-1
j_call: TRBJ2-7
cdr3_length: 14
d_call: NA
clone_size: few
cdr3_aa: CSVLECRLEEEQYF
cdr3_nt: TGCAGCGTTCTTGAGTGCCGCCTCGAAGAGGAGCAGTACTTC

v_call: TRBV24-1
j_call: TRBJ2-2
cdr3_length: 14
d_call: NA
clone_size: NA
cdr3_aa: CATRSGTNTGELFF
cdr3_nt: TGTGCCACAAGAAGCGGGACAAACACCGGGGAGCTGTTTTTT

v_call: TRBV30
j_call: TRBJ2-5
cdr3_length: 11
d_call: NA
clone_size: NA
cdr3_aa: CAWNSGETQYF
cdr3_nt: TGTGCCTGGAATTCGGGGGAGACCCAGTACTTC

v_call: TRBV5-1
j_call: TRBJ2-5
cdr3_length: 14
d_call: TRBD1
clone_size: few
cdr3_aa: CASSWTGEGETQYF
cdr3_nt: TGCGCCAGCAGCTGGACAGGGGAAGGCGAGACCCAGTACTTC

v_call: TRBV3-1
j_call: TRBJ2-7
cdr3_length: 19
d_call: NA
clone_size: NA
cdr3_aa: CASTPDSGAGLGRSYEQYF
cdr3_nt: TGTGCCAGCACCCCAGATTCAGGGGCGGGGTTGGGCAGGTCCTACGAGCAGTACTTC

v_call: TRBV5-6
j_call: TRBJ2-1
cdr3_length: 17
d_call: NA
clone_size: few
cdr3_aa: CASSLSGRTDSYNEQFF
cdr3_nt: TGTGCCAGCAGCTTGTCCGGGCGGACAGACTCCTACAATGAGCAGTTCTTC

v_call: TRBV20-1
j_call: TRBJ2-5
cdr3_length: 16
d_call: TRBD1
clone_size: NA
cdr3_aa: CSARDLGQGSWETQYF
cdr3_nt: TGCAGTGCTAGAGATCTGGGACAGGGGTCGTGGGAGACCCAGTACTTC

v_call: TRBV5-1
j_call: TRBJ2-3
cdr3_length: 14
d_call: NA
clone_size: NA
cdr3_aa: CASSFRTVTDTQYF
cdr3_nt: TGCGCCAGCAGCTTCAGGACTGTCACAGATACGCAGTATTTT

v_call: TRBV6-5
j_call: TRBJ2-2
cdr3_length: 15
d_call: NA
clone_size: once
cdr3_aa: CASSWGTVNTRELFF
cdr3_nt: TGTGCCAGCAGTTGGGGGACGGTGAACACCAGGGAGCTGTTTTTT

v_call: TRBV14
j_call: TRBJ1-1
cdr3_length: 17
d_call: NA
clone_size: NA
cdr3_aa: CASSRSAWTVPNTEAFF
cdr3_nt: TGTGCCAGCAGCCGCTCAGCCTGGACAGTTCCGAACACTGAAGCTTTCTTT

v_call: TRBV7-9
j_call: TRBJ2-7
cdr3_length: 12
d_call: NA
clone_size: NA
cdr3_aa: CASSLVGREQYF
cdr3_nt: TGTGCCAGCAGCTTAGTGGGGCGCGAGCAGTACTTC